This TCR beta chain emerged from a study of identical twins. This clonotype was seen ten or more times. Unique molecular identifiers were present on the cDNA, and a universal primer site came from template switching. TCRdb used MiXCR to reprocess the 5' RACE reads, holding one entry per CDR3 protein. The sample holds more than 350,000 distinct CDR3 sequences; about 10% are singletons and the top ten take under 9.5%. V was cut by 3 bases and J by 0 bases, with 6 bases left in between. CDR3 size: 14 residues. The chain joins TRBV12-3 or TRBV12-4 to TRBJ1-3, with D hard to call. The source material was naive T cells sorted from blood. The TCR comes from a woman aged 45 to 65 in good health. In DNA, the CDR3 is TGTGCCAGCAGTTTGCTGATCTCTGGAAACACCATATATTTT. It is translated as CASSLLISGNTIYF.